The 14 T cell receptor beta chains listed next were all sequenced from one sample in a study of blood T cells in healthy people across ages. The authors ran a second PCR of roughly 6 to 11 cycles using a sample-barcoded 5' primer and a J-beta primer mix. TCRdb passed the 5' RACE reads through MiXCR, listing each CDR3 protein once. The sample contains some 710,000 distinct CDR3 sequences, more than 35% of which appear only once. Sequenced material: blood. The receptor set was obtained from a man older than 75 in good health.

The table lists this clonotype with a few counts. The V and J genes are TRBV5-1 and TRBJ2-1; 15 nucleotides agree with TRBD2. The germline V gene encodes CDR1 SGHRS and CDR2 YFSETQ. This CDR3 comprises 17 residues. Trimming removed 0 bases from V and 5 bases from J; junction bases left unmatched: 3. The CDR3: CASSLGGLAGGNNEQFF. CDR3 bases: TGCGCCAGCAGCTTGGGGGGACTAGCGGGAGGTAACAATGAGCAGTTCTTC.

In its sample, this clonotype was seen a few times. This sequence joins TRBV5-1 and TRBJ2-1; perhaps TRBD2 as D (6 bases). Trimming removed 1 base from V and 0 bases from J, with 17 bases in between. Germline CDR1 and CDR2: SGHRS and YFSETQ. This CDR3 is 18 amino acids long. This chain's CDR3 is CASSLNGGALGSYNEQFF. CDR3 coding DNA: TGCGCCAGCAGCTTGAACGGAGGGGCCCTTGGCTCCTACAATGAGCAGTTCTTC.

The V gene is TRBV12-3 or TRBV12-4, the J gene TRBJ2-4; no clear D. This CDR3 comprises 15 residues. The V gene lost 2 bases and the J gene lost 0 bases, with 8 bases spanning the gap. CDR3 DNA sequence: TGTGCCAGCAGTTTAAATCTACTAGCCAAAAACATTCAGTACTTC. Its protein product is CASSLNLLAKNIQYF.

The V gene is TRBV29-1, the J gene TRBJ2-1; weak D call: TRBD1 (5 bases). Germline V lookup: CDR1 SQVTM, CDR2 ANQGSEA. V lost 4 bases and J lost 9, with 7 bases in between. The CDR3 is 10 amino acids. The CDR3 region has the DNA TGCAGCGTTGGACAGCCTGAGCAGTTCTTC. Amino acids: CSVGQPEQFF.

CDR3 sequence (DNA): TGTGCCAGCAGTGAAACTTGGACACCGCAAGAGACCCAGTACTTC. Encoded protein: CASSETWTPQETQYF. This chain uses TRBV6-1 with TRBJ2-5, with a possible D match to TRBD1 (5 bases). There are 15 residues in the CDR3. V shed 2 bases and J shed 2 bases, with 12 bases lying between them. CDR1 is MNHNS, CDR2 SASEGT, per germline.

The chain is built from TRBV6-1 and TRBJ1-6; TRBD1 might be the D (6 bases). CDR1 MNHNS and CDR2 SASEGT come from the germline V gene. The germline V and J ends were trimmed by 6 bases and 10 bases, with 16 bases remaining between them. The CDR3 contains 14 residues. The CDR3 reads CASREGQIGSPLHF. Here the CDR3 DNA reads TGTGCCAGCAGGGAGGGACAAATCGGCTCACCCCTCCACTTT.

The rearrangement links TRBV2 to TRBJ2-7; D remains ambiguous. Trimming removed 3 bases at V and 7 bases at J, with 7 bases between. The CDR3 is made up of 11 amino acids. Germline CDR1 and CDR2: SNHLY and FYNNEI. CDR3 in amino acids: CASSEAREQYF. CDR3 nucleotide sequence: TGTGCCAGCAGTGAGGCACGGGAGCAGTACTTC.

This clonotype was seen at least ten times. The chain joins TRBV6-2 or TRBV6-3 to TRBJ2-7; D not resolved. The length of the CDR3 is 11 residues. Germline V lookup: CDR1 MNHEY, CDR2 SVGEGT. Trimming took off 8 bases at V and 3 bases at J, with 8 bases between the two ends. The DNA of the CDR3 is TGTGCCAGCCTCGGCAACTACGAGCAGTACTTC. It translates to CASLGNYEQYF.

The CDR3 spells CSVGPSFNEQFF. DNA for the CDR3: TGCAGCGTTGGGCCTAGCTTCAATGAGCAGTTCTTC. V gene TRBV29-1 combines with J gene TRBJ2-1, with D possibly being TRBD2 (5 bases). Trimming cost V 4 bases and J 6 bases, with 10 bases left between them. The CDR3 has 12 residues. Germline lookup yields CDR1 SQVTM and CDR2 ANQGSEA.

The V gene is TRBV5-1, the J gene TRBJ2-4; TRBD1 might be the D (6 bases). With 2 bases removed from V and 8 bases from J, the gap between germline ends came to 17 bases. CDR3 length: 15 amino acids. Germline V CDR1 and CDR2: SGHRS, YFSETQ. CDR3 in DNA: TGCGCCAGCAGCTTCGGACAGCTCATTGGAGACATTCAGTACTTC. It codes for CASSFGQLIGDIQYF. The complete variable domain, with remaining parts taken from reference TRBV5-1 and TRBJ2-4, reads KAGVTQTPRYLIKTRGQQVTLSCSPISGHRSVSWYQQTPGQGLQFLFEYFSETQRNKGNFPGRFSGRQFSNSRSEMNVSTLELGDSALYLCASSFGQLIGDIQYFGAGTRLSVL.

The V gene is TRBV7-2, the J gene TRBJ2-5, with D possibly called TRBD1 or TRBD2 (5 bases each). The CDR3 has 15 residues. Germline assignment: CDR1 SGHTA and CDR2 FQGNSA. Trimming took off 5 bases at V and 0 bases at J, with 13 bases between the two ends. DNA for the CDR3: TGTGCCAGCAGCAGGGACGGCGGGTACCAAGAGACCCAGTACTTC. The encoded protein is CASSRDGGYQETQYF.

The chain carries TRBV29-1 and TRBJ2-6, with D unclear. V dropped 4 bases and J dropped 0 bases, with 7 bases sitting between them. Germline assignment: CDR1 SQVTM and CDR2 ANQGSEA. The CDR3 extends over 14 amino acids. DNA for the CDR3: TGCAGCGTTGTCATTAGCTCTGGGGCCAACGTCCTGACTTTC. Its protein is CSVVISSGANVLTF.

This chain links TRBV7-9 with TRBJ2-7; 8 bases align to TRBD1. Unmatched junction bases numbered 13, after V lost 7 bases and J lost 5 bases. Germline CDR1 reads SEHNR; CDR2 reads FQNEAQ (reference sequence). CDR3 size: 15 residues. The CDR3 loop is CASTQSRGRINEQYF. The CDR3 bases are TGTGCCAGCACCCAATCCAGGGGGCGGATTAACGAGCAGTACTTC.

This chain joins TRBV28 and TRBJ1-1; no clear D. V was shortened by 8 bases and J by 4 bases, with 11 bases between the two germline ends. This CDR3 region has 12 residues. In germline, CDR1 is MDHEN, CDR2 SYDVKM. The CDR3 nucleotides read TGTGCCAGCCAGACCATGAGCACTGAAGCTTTCTTT. As protein: CASQTMSTEAFF.